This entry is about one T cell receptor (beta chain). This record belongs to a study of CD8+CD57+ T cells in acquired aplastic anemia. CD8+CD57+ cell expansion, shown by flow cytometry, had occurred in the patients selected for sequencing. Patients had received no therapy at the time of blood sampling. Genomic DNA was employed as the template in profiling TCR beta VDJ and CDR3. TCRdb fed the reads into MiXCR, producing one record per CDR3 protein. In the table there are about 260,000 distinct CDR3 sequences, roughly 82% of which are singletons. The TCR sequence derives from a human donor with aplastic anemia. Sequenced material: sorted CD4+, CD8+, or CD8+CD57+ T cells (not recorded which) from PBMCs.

CDR3 in amino acids: CASSCVKGQYTQYF. Written as DNA, the CDR3 is TGTGCCAGCAGTTGCGTGAAGGGTCAATACACCCAGTACTTC. V usage is TRBV15 and J usage is TRBJ2-7; D call uncertain. Trimming cost V 10 bases and J 10 bases, with 26 bases left between them. CDR1 and CDR2 from the germline V gene are LNHNV and YYDKDF (reference sequence). The CDR3 loop spans 14 amino acids.